A selection of T cell receptor beta chains follows, all from one sample in a study of T cell repertoires in cytomegalovirus infection. Using its own MiXCR run on the reads, TCRdb lists one record per CDR3 protein. The sample carries 85,000 to 130,000 distinct CDR3 sequences, 23% recorded once. The specimen sequenced was CD8+ T cells from PBMCs. Receptors originate from a human donor in good health (CMV status not recorded). Some clones in this sample may be carry-over from other donors' samples. Each CDR3 is given without its conserved first and last residue.

TRBV9	TRBJ2-1	ASSASRIGRIYNEQF
TRBV20-1	TRBJ1-1	SARDLGGATEAF
TRBV2	TRBJ2-1	ASPLWLAGGNEQF
TRBV6-2/TRBV6-3	TRBJ1-1	ASSWTALNTEAF
TRBV27	TRBJ2-1	ASGAGTSGRGEQF
TRBV6-5	TRBJ2-2	ASSYITGELF
TRBV28	TRBJ2-2	ASRFTGVRELF
TRBV30	TRBJ1-5	AWSFSGPSQPQH
TRBV5-6	TRBJ2-1	ASSGTSGTYNEQF
TRBV20-1	TRBJ2-1	SAPGGAAGMF
TRBV7-9	TRBJ1-4	AIARGGATNEKLF
TRBV7-9	TRBJ2-2	ASSSQVSMFPGELF
TRBV18	TRBJ1-1	ASSLGPGNTGAF
TRBV3-1	TRBJ2-5	ASSRTALGQETQY
TRBV6-1	TRBJ1-4	ASSAPYGSNEKLF
TRBV7-6	TRBJ1-1	ASSPWEGEEAF
TRBV28	TRBJ2-1	ASSLRYRGNEQF
TRBV7-2	TRBJ2-1	ASSLAIVLAGYNEQF
TRBV7-3	TRBJ1-1	ASSQTGRNTEAF
TRBV7-9	TRBJ1-1	ASSLSTGGNTEAF
TRBV7-9	TRBJ1-1	ASSLEGGTEAF
TRBV28	TRBJ2-7	ASSLTGQTYEQY
TRBV19	TRBJ1-1	ASSISSNTEAF
TRBV6-5	TRBJ2-4	ASRGTSGKAKNIQY
TRBV7-2	TRBJ2-1	ASSLYPLADNEQF
TRBV29-1	TRBJ2-7	SVVTSGSSEQY